These 14 T cell receptor beta chains were sequenced from one sample in a study of blood T cell repertoires in COVID-19. Produced via immunoSEQ multiplex PCR; TCRdb's table is partial and in-frame only. The sample gives some 120,000 clones, roughly 90% of which show up once; around 7.3% is in the top ten. The specimen sequenced was peripheral blood. These receptors originate from a man aged 50 to 59 with acute or convalescent COVID-19.

The genes are TRBV4-1 and TRBJ1-6; no firm D call. Germline V gene data show CDR1 as MGHRA and CDR2 as YSYEKL. V dropped 1 base and J dropped 7 bases, with 11 bases sitting between them. The length of the CDR3 is 15 residues. The CDR3, as DNA: TGCGCCAGCAGCCAAGCCCCGGGCGGGAATTCACCCCTCCACTTT. It translates to CASSQAPGGNSPLHF.

The chain joins TRBV5-1 to TRBJ1-6; D possibly corresponds to TRBD1 (5 bases). The germline V and J ends were trimmed by 0 bases and 7 bases, with 11 bases remaining between them. CDR3 length: 15 amino acids. The germline V gene encodes CDR1 SGHRS and CDR2 YFSETQ. CDR3: CASSLEDGGNSPLHF. Written as DNA, the CDR3 is TGCGCCAGCAGCTTGGAGGACGGGGGGAATTCACCCCTCCACTTT.

This chain joins TRBV5-1 and TRBJ1-1; TRBD1 aligns across 8 bases. This CDR3 has 13 amino acids. Germline trimming cut 5 bases from V and 5 bases from J; bases unmatched to any gene: 5. From germline, CDR1 is SGHRS and CDR2 YFSETQ. The CDR3 nucleotides are TGCGCCAGCAGGCAGGGGGCGGGAACTGAAGCTTTCTTT. Translating gives CASRQGAGTEAFF.

J is TRBJ1-1 and V is TRBV24-1, with 8 positions matching TRBD1. Germline V gene lookup returns CDR1 KGHDR and CDR2 SFDVKD. This CDR3 has 15 residues. Losses at the gene ends were 4 bases for V and 0 bases for J; bases not matched to a gene: 3. The CDR3 coding sequence is TGTGCCACCAGTGACGGGACAGGAATGAACACTGAAGCTTTCTTT. This gives the protein CATSDGTGMNTEAFF.

V usage is TRBV27 and J usage is TRBJ1-1; perhaps TRBD1 as D (6 bases). The CDR3 has 13 amino acids. Germline V lookup: CDR1 MNHEY, CDR2 SMNVEV (reference sequence). V lost 7 bases to trimming and J lost 1 base, with 10 bases between them. For the CDR3, the DNA is TGTGCCAGCAACAAACAGGGGAACACTGAAGCTTTCTTT. Protein: CASNKQGNTEAFF.

The chain joins TRBV7-9 to TRBJ2-7; D unclear. Germline lookup yields CDR1 SEHNR and CDR2 FQNEAQ (reference sequence). The CDR3 totals 14 residues. The V end lost 1 base, the J end lost 7 bases, and 14 bases lay between the germline ends. The CDR3 DNA is TGTGCCAGCAGCTTAGATCTCGTGGAGACTGAGCAGTACTTC. It is translated as CASSLDLVETEQYF.

This clone was seen just once. This CDR3 reads CASSRSGSSYNEQFF. The CDR3 DNA is TGTGCCAGCAGTCGAAGCGGGAGCTCCTACAATGAGCAGTTCTTC. The rearrangement links TRBV2 to TRBJ2-1; 8 bases are shared with TRBD2. The CDR3 length is 15 residues. CDR1 and CDR2 from the germline V gene are SNHLY and FYNNEI. Unmatched junction bases numbered 3, after V lost 5 bases and J lost 0 bases.

The chain couples TRBV18 to TRBJ1-1, with 9 bases fitting TRBD1. Trimming took 4 bases from V and 1 from J; bases not matched to a gene: 4. The CDR3 sequence is 15 residues long. The V gene's germline CDR1 is KGHSH and CDR2 LQKENI. CDR3 loop: CASSQQGAENTEAFF. In DNA form, the CDR3 reads TGTGCCAGCTCACAACAGGGGGCTGAGAACACTGAAGCTTTCTTT.

This chain connects TRBV5-4 to TRBJ2-5, with 9 bases that match TRBD1. Trimming cost V 1 base and J 3 bases; bases outside gene matches: 4. There are 15 residues in the CDR3. Germline values: CDR1 SGHNT, CDR2 YYREEE (reference sequence). CDR3 DNA: TGTGCCAGCAGCTTGCCCGGGACAGGGAAAGAGACCCAGTACTTC. Protein sequence: CASSLPGTGKETQYF.

This clone was detected a few times. This chain uses TRBV29-1 with TRBJ1-5; 10 bases map to TRBD1. The CDR3 is made up of 14 amino acids. Germline assignment: CDR1 SQVTM and CDR2 ANQGSEA. V trimming: 6 bases; J trimming: 2 bases; junction bases outside the gene matches: 4. CDR3 amino acids: CSVETGGGNQPQHF. The CDR3 nucleotides read TGCAGCGTCGAGACAGGGGGCGGCAATCAGCCCCAGCATTTT.

The chain combines TRBV5-6 with TRBJ1-4; D might be TRBD1 (5 bases). V dropped 3 bases and J dropped 5 bases, with 17 bases sitting between them. Germline V gene data show CDR1 as SGHDT and CDR2 as YYEEEE. This CDR3 is built from 16 residues. In DNA, the CDR3 is TGTGCCAGCAGCTGGGGACTTGTAGGGCCGAATGAAAAACTGTTTTTT. Its protein is CASSWGLVGPNEKLFF.

V usage is TRBV10-3 and J usage is TRBJ1-3; 11 nucleotides match TRBD1. This CDR3 is built from 15 residues. CDR1 is ENHRY, CDR2 SYGVKD, per germline. V shed 10 bases and J 2 bases; nucleotides not matched to a gene: 7. DNA of the CDR3: TGTGCCACTTGGGACAGGGGGTTGACTGGAAACACCATATATTTT. It translates to CATWDRGLTGNTIYF.

The chain couples TRBV9 to TRBJ1-2, with 7 positions matching TRBD1. J lost 7 bases, V lost 4 bases, and 4 bases had no gene match. CDR1 SGDLS and CDR2 YYNGEE come from the germline V gene. The CDR3 has 12 amino acids. CDR3 loop: CASSFRDSGYTF. The CDR3 DNA sequence: TGTGCCAGCAGCTTTCGGGACAGTGGCTACACCTTC.

The V call is TRBV18, the J call TRBJ2-4; the match to TRBD1 covers 7 bases. Germline V gives CDR1 KGHSH, CDR2 LQKENI. V was clipped by 0 bases and J by 0 bases; unmatched bases: 2. This CDR3 has 16 residues. CDR3 amino acids: CASSPPAGGAKNIQYF. CDR3 sequence (DNA): TGTGCCAGCTCACCACCGGCAGGGGGAGCCAAAAACATTCAGTACTTC.